The sequence of this T cell receptor beta chain was determined in a study of CD8 T cells in Susac syndrome. V lost 0 bases to trimming and J lost 0 bases, with 15 bases between them. The CDR3 has 18 residues. Germline CDR1 reads SGHTA; CDR2 reads FQGNSA. With random hexamers, 0.5 to 1 ug RNA was reverse transcribed. Via MiXCR, TCRdb re-called the immunoSEQ multiplex PCR reads, giving one row per CDR3 protein. The data hold tens of thousands of distinct CDR3 sequences, with about 93% observed a single time. Sequencing was carried out using CD4+ T cells from PBMCs. The chain links TRBV7-2 to TRBJ1-5; D possibly corresponds to TRBD1 (6 bases). The sequence was obtained from a human donor with Susac syndrome. The chain's CDR3 is CASSLAFGQSYSNQPQHF. In DNA, the CDR3 is TGTGCCAGCAGCTTAGCGTTCGGACAGTCCTATAGCAATCAGCCCCAGCATTTT.